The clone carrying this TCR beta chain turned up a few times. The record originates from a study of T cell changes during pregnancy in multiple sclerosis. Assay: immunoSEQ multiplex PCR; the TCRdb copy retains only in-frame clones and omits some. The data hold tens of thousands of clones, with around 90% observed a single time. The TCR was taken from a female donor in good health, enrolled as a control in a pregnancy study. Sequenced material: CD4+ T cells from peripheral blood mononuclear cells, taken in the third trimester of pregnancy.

The CDR3 here is CAISPGTAGQPQHF. In DNA, the CDR3 is TGTGCCATCAGCCCCGGGACAGCTGGCCAGCCCCAGCATTTT. The rearrangement joins TRBV10-3 to TRBJ1-5, with 7 positions matching TRBD1. Germline assignment: CDR1 ENHRY and CDR2 SYGVKD. The J segment lost 7 bases and the V segment lost 6 bases, leaving 9 bases of the junction unmatched. This CDR3 region has 14 residues.